The rows below give T cell receptor beta chains drawn from one sample of a study of regulatory T cells in long-lasting Graves disease. TCRdb re-analysed the multiplex PCR reads in MiXCR, keeping a single row per CDR3 protein. Of under 500,000 distinct CDR3 sequences detected, about 17% appear once; the ten largest clones hold roughly 10%. The same specimen was also included in a second study, on T cells in Graves' hyperthyroidism and ophthalmopathy.

The sequencing here drew on peripheral blood mononuclear cells (PBMCs), taken at new diagnosis, from a patient treated with antithyroid drugs. The origin of the receptors is a woman under 40 with Graves disease. CDR3s include the opening cysteine and the closing phenylalanine or tryptophan. A D gene is named only where the DNA matches it firmly. A row's size may be missing; if present it is once, few, many or a size class.

abundance	j_gene	d_gene	v_gene	CDR3aa	CDR3nt
.	TRBJ2-1	TRBD2	TRBV27	CASLGLAYNEQFF	TGTGCCAGCTTAGGACTAGCGTACAATGAGCAGTTCTTC
many	TRBJ1-4	.	TRBV6-1	CASRAGLGSEKLFF	TGTGCCAGCAGGGCCGGGCTGGGGAGTGAAAAACTGTTTTTT
many	TRBJ1-5	.	TRBV28	CASSPIQGYQPQHF	TGTGCCAGCAGTCCGATACAGGGATATCAGCCCCAGCATTTT
.	TRBJ2-5	TRBD1	TRBV7-2	CASSPWGGGTGTETQYF	TGTGCCAGCAGCCCATGGGGTGGAGGGACAGGGACGGAGACCCAGTACTTC
many	TRBJ2-5	TRBD1	TRBV28	CASGLRQGPETQYF	TGTGCCAGCGGGTTGAGACAGGGGCCAGAGACCCAGTACTTC
few	TRBJ2-1	TRBD1	TRBV19	CASSVGQAMWQFF	TGTGCCAGTAGTGTCGGACAGGCGATGTGGCAGTTCTTC
many	TRBJ2-1	.	TRBV5-1	CASSSGGDYNEQFF	TGCGCCAGCAGCTCCGGCGGGGACTACAATGAGCAGTTCTTC
many	TRBJ2-3	.	TRBV6-2/TRBV6-3	CASTPPTSPVGDTQYF	TGTGCCAGCACCCCCCCAACTAGTCCGGTGGGAGATACGCAGTATTTT
many	TRBJ1-1	.	TRBV12-3/TRBV12-4	CASSLNTYTEAFF	TGTGCCAGCAGTTTGAATACCTACACTGAAGCTTTCTTT
many	TRBJ2-7	TRBD1	TRBV6-5	CASSYTGGPNYEQYF	TGTGCCAGCAGTTACACAGGGGGACCGAACTACGAGCAGTACTTC
.	TRBJ2-3	.	TRBV12-5	CASGSLSGTRLYF	TGTGCTAGTGGTTCCCTATCCGGGACCCGCCTGTATTTT
many	TRBJ2-7	TRBD2	TRBV11-2	CASSSGTSGFYEQYF	TGTGCCAGCAGCTCCGGGACTAGCGGCTTCTACGAGCAGTACTTC
.	TRBJ2-2	TRBD1	TRBV27	CASRTRQGSTGELFF	TGTGCCAGCCGGACGAGACAGGGGTCCACCGGGGAGCTGTTTTTT
many	TRBJ1-2	.	TRBV7-3	CASSPTQGPDYGYTF	TGTGCCAGCAGCCCAACCCAGGGGCCGGACTATGGCTACACCTTC
.	TRBJ2-3	TRBD2	TRBV20-1	CSAGGSGGRIDTQYF	TGCAGTGCCGGGGGCAGCGGGGGGAGGATAGATACGCAGTATTTT
many	TRBJ2-1	TRBD2	TRBV20-1	CSAKREASYNEQFF	TGCAGTGCTAAGCGGGAGGCGTCCTACAATGAGCAGTTCTTC
many	TRBJ2-6	TRBD1	TRBV28	CASSPGQAAGVSGANVLTF	TGTGCCAGCAGTCCGGGACAGGCCGCTGGCGTCTCTGGGGCCAACGTCCTGACTTTC
many	TRBJ2-5	TRBD1	TRBV5-1	CASSFGQGYRFLETQYF	TGTGCCAGCAGCTTCGGACAGGGGTACCGGTTTCTTGAGACCCAGTACTTC
many	TRBJ2-1	TRBD2	TRBV12-3/TRBV12-4	CASSRTSGLSSYNEQFF	TGTGCCAGCAGTCGGACTAGCGGTCTGAGCTCCTACAATGAGCAGTTCTTC
many	TRBJ1-5	TRBD1	TRBV11-2	CASRGQGYEPQHF	TGTGCCAGCAGGGGACAGGGATACGAGCCCCAGCATTTT
.	TRBJ2-7	TRBD1	TRBV20-1	CSASTGLHEQYF	TGCAGTGCTTCGACAGGGCTCCACGAGCAGTACTTC
.	TRBJ1-4	.	TRBV7-9	CASTLAGYEKLFF	TGTGCCAGCACACTGGCCGGGTATGAAAAACTGTTTTTT